What follows are 29 T cell receptor beta chains derived from one specimen sequenced in a study of blood T cells in healthy people across ages. Sample-barcoded 5' priming and a J-beta primer mix drove a second PCR of roughly 7 to 11 cycles. TCRdb analysed the 5' RACE reads with MiXCR anew, one entry per CDR3 protein. The profile shows over 700,000 distinct CDR3 sequences, 25% of them singletons. This same sample was also part of a study on T cells of mothers and their children.

The sequenced sample consisted of blood. The receptors derive from a boy between 10 and 17 years old in good health.

V is TRBV6-6 and J is TRBJ1-2; 8 bases fit TRBD1. The CDR3 length is 14 residues. Unmatched junction bases numbered 6, after V lost 5 bases and J lost 4 bases. From germline, CDR1 is MNHNY and CDR2 SVGAGI (reference sequence). The CDR3: CASSQGQGIYGYTF. DNA of the CDR3: TGTGCCAGCAGTCAAGGACAGGGTATCTATGGCTACACCTTC.

This clonotype has a handful of counts. This chain links TRBV6-2 or TRBV6-3 with TRBJ2-1; D is undetermined. Germline V gives CDR1 MNHEY, CDR2 SVGEGT. V lost 6 bases and J 1 base, leaving 7 bases between the germline ends. The CDR3 runs 13 residues. Here the CDR3 reads CASRGPSYNEQFF. In nucleotides, the CDR3 is TGTGCCAGCAGAGGGCCGTCCTACAATGAGCAGTTCTTC.

This clonotype was seen more than once but under ten times. The V call is TRBV6-2 or TRBV6-3, the J call TRBJ2-5; D possibly corresponds to TRBD2 (5 bases). The DNA end is more similar to TRBJ2-1, so the J call may be wrong. Germline CDR1 and CDR2: MNHEY and SVGEGT. CDR3 length: 14 amino acids. The CDR3 region has the DNA TGTGCCAGCAGTTACTCGGCGGGTGGCAATGAGCAGTTCTTC. It is translated as CASSYSAGGNEQFF.

J is TRBJ2-7 and V is TRBV7-9; D unclear. CDR3 length equals 13 residues. The germline V gene encodes CDR1 SEHNR and CDR2 FQNEAQ (reference sequence). The germline V and J ends were trimmed by 5 bases and 5 bases, with 13 bases remaining between them. The CDR3 bases are TGTGCCAGCAGCGCAACAGCGCAGAACGAGCAGTACTTC. Protein product: CASSATAQNEQYF. The variable domain in full, with the rest retrieved from reference TRBV7-9 and TRBJ2-7, is DTGVSQNPRHKITKRGQNVTFRCDPISEHNRLYWYRQTLGQGPEFLTYFQNEAQLEKSRLLSDRFSAERPKGSFSTLEIQRTEQGDSAMYLCASSATAQNEQYFGPGTRLTVT.

The chain is built from TRBV13 and TRBJ2-7, with D possibly TRBD1 on 6 matching bases. Trimming left V 1 base short and J 8 bases short, with 15 bases between. Germline V gene data show CDR1 as PRHDT and CDR2 as FYEKMQ (reference sequence). The CDR3 is made up of 14 amino acids. CDR3 bases: TGTGCCAGCAGCTTAGTTGGGGGCCCCACCCAGCAGTACTTC. Protein: CASSLVGGPTQQYF.

The rearrangement joins TRBV6-6 to TRBJ2-1, with 7 bases matching TRBD1. V trimming: 0 bases; J trimming: 9 bases; junction bases outside the gene matches: 8. The CDR3 is made up of 15 amino acids. Germline V gene lookup returns CDR1 MNHNY and CDR2 SVGAGI (reference sequence). DNA for the CDR3: TGTGCCAGCAGTTACTCAAGACAGGGTTCGGGTGAGCAGTTCTTC. This encodes CASSYSRQGSGEQFF.

The chain couples TRBV27 to TRBJ2-7; 9 bases are a match to TRBD1. This CDR3 spans 17 amino acids. V trimming: 6 bases; J trimming: 0 bases; junction bases outside the gene matches: 12. Germline V CDR1 and CDR2: MNHEY, SMNVEV (reference sequence). The CDR3 DNA reads as TGTGCCAGCAGATCTTGGACAGGGGCGGGGGACTCCTACGAGCAGTACTTC. Amino acids: CASRSWTGAGDSYEQYF.

This chain links TRBV11-2 with TRBJ2-6; D gene ambiguous. CDR3 length: 17 residues. Germline CDR1 and CDR2: SGHAT and FQNNGV. Trimming removed 0 bases at V and 2 bases at J, with 11 bases between. The CDR3 protein is CASSLDWLGTGANVLTF. CDR3 nucleotide sequence: TGTGCCAGCAGCTTAGATTGGTTGGGGACTGGGGCCAACGTCCTGACTTTC.

The J gene is TRBJ2-1, the V gene TRBV20-1; 13 bases line up with TRBD2. This CDR3 is 14 amino acids long. Germline-derived CDR1 and CDR2 are DFQATT and SNEGSKA (reference sequence). With 6 bases clipped from V and 9 bases from J, the junction kept 8 bases outside the gene matches. The CDR3 loop reads CSAPGLAGEAEQFF. CDR3 coding DNA: TGCAGTGCCCCAGGACTAGCGGGAGAGGCTGAGCAGTTCTTC.

A note on this clonotype: The limits of the CDR3 on the DNA are not certain, so only TCRdb's listed CDR3 is given. CDR3 amino acids: CSVGWGAGLCTF. This chain connects TRBV29-1 to TRBJ1-2; no check of the table's D call, TRBD1, against the DNA was made. Per the germline V gene, CDR1 is SQVTM and CDR2 is ANQGSEA. The CDR3 adds up to 12 amino acids, both ends counted.

This chain connects TRBV7-9 to TRBJ2-5; 9 bases match TRBD1. Near its end, the DNA agrees better with TRBJ2-1, so the J call may be wrong. Germline assignment: CDR1 SEHNR and CDR2 FQNEAQ (reference sequence). The CDR3 contains 15 residues. CDR3 sequence: CASSFTGGPYNEQFF. CDR3 coding DNA: TGTGCCAGCAGCTTTACAGGGGGCCCCTACAATGAGCAGTTCTTC.

J is TRBJ2-5 and V is TRBV19; D is possibly TRBD1 (6 bases). Germline V CDR1 and CDR2: LNHDA, SQIVND (reference sequence). This CDR3 is 13 amino acids long. Trimming pared 8 bases from V and 1 base from J, leaving 11 bases between. CDR3 loop: CASSGTFQETQYF. In DNA form, the CDR3 reads TGTGCCAGTTCCGGGACATTCCAAGAGACCCAGTACTTC. The whole variable domain, remainder taken from reference TRBV19 and TRBJ2-5, is DGGITQSPKYLFRKEGQNVTLSCEQNLNHDAMYWYRQDPGQGLRLIYYSQIVNDFQKGDIAEGYSVSREKKESFPLTVTSAQKNPTAFYLCASSGTFQETQYFGPGTRLLVL.

This clonotype was seen a few times. The chain couples TRBV7-2 to TRBJ2-1; tentatively, D is TRBD2 (7 bases). Germline V gene sequence: CDR1 SGHTA, CDR2 FQGNSA. The CDR3 covers 13 residues. V gave up 9 bases and J gave up 0 bases, with 9 bases separating them. Written as DNA, the CDR3 is TGTGCCAGTCGGGGGGCCTCCTACAATGAGCAGTTCTTC. Residues: CASRGASYNEQFF.

This rearrangement joins TRBV28 to TRBJ2-7; TRBD2 might be the D (5 bases). Between the trimmed V and J ends, which lost 6 bases and 7 bases, there was a span of 13 bases. Germline CDR1 is MDHEN and CDR2 is SYDVKM. The CDR3 extends over 12 amino acids. DNA of the CDR3: TGTGCCAGCAGCTACCACCGGGAAGAGCAGTACTTC. It specifies CASSYHREEQYF.

J is TRBJ1-1 and V is TRBV9; perhaps TRBD1 as D (5 bases). Germline V CDR1 and CDR2: SGDLS, YYNGEE. CDR3 length: 15 residues. Between the trimmed V and J ends, which lost 0 bases and 0 bases, there was a span of 9 bases. CDR3 coding DNA: TGTGCCAGCAGCGTAGGAACAGGCCTGAACACTGAAGCTTTCTTT. Its protein product is CASSVGTGLNTEAFF.

Remarks on this clonotype: Sequence at one end of the junction differs from germline and may be a read error. The rearrangement links TRBV2 to TRBJ2-7; D gene ambiguous. There are 13 residues in the CDR3. CDR1 is SNHLY and CDR2 is FYNNEI in the germline V gene. CDR3 sequence (DNA): TGTGCCAGCAGTGAGGGGAACCCTCCACGGCGGTTCTTC. Its protein product is CASSEGNPPRRFF. The entire variable domain, with the rest obtained from reference TRBV2 and TRBJ2-7, is as follows: EPEVTQTPSHQVTQMGQEVILRCVPISNHLYFYWYRQILGQKVEFLVSFYNNEISEKSEIFDDQFSVERPDGSNFTLKIRSTKLEDSAMYFCASSEGNPPRRFFGPGTRLTVT.

This clonotype has more than one count but fewer than ten. V and J are TRBV29-1 and TRBJ2-1, with 12 nucleotides matching TRBD2. CDR3 length: 16 residues. The V gene's germline CDR1 is SQVTM and CDR2 ANQGSEA. V lost 5 bases, J lost 2 bases, and 7 bases stayed unmatched. DNA for the CDR3: TGCAGCGTTTGGCTAGCGGGGGGGCTAACCTACAATGAGCAGTTCTTC. Protein sequence: CSVWLAGGLTYNEQFF.

J is TRBJ2-1 and V is TRBV27, with 9 positions matching TRBD1. Germline trimming cut 6 bases from V and 6 bases from J; bases unmatched to any gene: 6. Germline values: CDR1 MNHEY, CDR2 SMNVEV (reference sequence). This CDR3 comprises 14 residues. CDR3 bases: TGTGCCAGCAGCCCCGGGACAGGGAGCAATGAGCAGTTCTTC. Translated: CASSPGTGSNEQFF.

The rearrangement uses TRBV18 and TRBJ1-2, with D possibly being TRBD1 (5 bases). The CDR3 contains 14 residues. From germline, CDR1 is KGHSH and CDR2 LQKENI. Trimming removed 6 bases from V and 6 bases from J, with 17 bases in between. The CDR3 is CASSPFWDLDGYTF. CDR3 coding DNA: TGTGCCAGCTCTCCCTTTTGGGACTTGGATGGCTACACCTTC.

This clonotype was counted only a few times. The J gene is TRBJ2-1, the V gene TRBV12-3 or TRBV12-4; weak D call: TRBD2 (5 bases). CDR3 size: 16 residues. Trimming took 5 bases from V and 0 from J, leaving 14 bases between them. The CDR3 protein is CASSALLGYSYNEQFF. As DNA, the CDR3 is TGTGCCAGCAGTGCTCTACTAGGGTACTCCTACAATGAGCAGTTCTTC.

The chain is built from TRBV6-2 or TRBV6-3 and TRBJ1-5; no clear D gene. The CDR3 consists of 14 residues. Trimming removed 4 bases from V and 2 bases from J, with 9 bases in between. Germline lookup yields CDR1 MNHEY and CDR2 SVGEGT. CDR3 bases: TGTGCCAGCAGTTGGGCAGCGGGCAATCAGCCCCAGCATTTT. It codes for CASSWAAGNQPQHF.

There are many counts of this clonotype. This chain connects TRBV7-2 to TRBJ2-5; D perhaps matches TRBD1 (6 bases). The CDR3 has 14 amino acids. Germline V gene data show CDR1 as SGHTA and CDR2 as FQGNSA. V lost 2 bases to trimming and J lost 5 bases, with 12 bases between them. DNA for the CDR3: TGTGCCAGCAGCTTAACAGGGACCCGGGAGACCCAGTACTTC. It codes for CASSLTGTRETQYF. The full variable domain, rest sourced from reference TRBV7-2 and TRBJ2-5, is GAGVSQSPSNKVTEKGKDVELRCDPISGHTALYWYRQSLGQGLEFLIYFQGNSAPDKSGLPSDRFSAERTGGSVSTLTIQRTQQEDSAVYLCASSLTGTRETQYFGPGTRLLVL.

This chain links TRBV15 with TRBJ1-1; the D gene is possibly TRBD1 (6 bases). Trimming left V 0 bases short and J 11 bases short, with 13 bases between. Germline CDR1 and CDR2: LNHNV and YYDKDF (reference sequence). The length of the CDR3 is 13 residues. CDR3 loop: CATSRDRGQGAFF. The CDR3 DNA reads TGTGCCACCAGCAGAGATCGGGGGCAGGGGGCTTTCTTT. Combining the CDR3 with reference TRBV15 and TRBJ1-1 gives the whole variable domain DAMVIQNPRYQVTQFGKPVTLSCSQTLNHNVMYWYQQKSSQAPKLLFHYYDKDFNNEADTPDNFQSRRPNTSFCFLDIRSPGLGDTAMYLCATSRDRGQGAFFGQGTRLTVV.

The CDR3 DNA follows: TGCGCCAGCAGCCAAGATCTTGGGCAGGGGGCAAAGCTAGCCAAAAACATTCAGTACTTC. Its protein is CASSQDLGQGAKLAKNIQYF. The gene calls are TRBV4-1 and TRBJ2-4; 8 bases agree with TRBD1. Germline CDR1 and CDR2: MGHRA and YSYEKL. V lost 0 bases to trimming and J lost 0 bases; unmatched junction nucleotides: 13. The CDR3 spans 20 residues.

Note on this clonotype: One end of the junction does not line up with germline, which may come from a read error. This chain links TRBV11-3 with TRBJ2-1, with D possibly being TRBD2 (5 bases). The CDR3 runs to 17 residues. Germline CDR1 and CDR2: SGHNT and YENEEA. Written as DNA, the CDR3 is TGCGCCAGCAGCTTAATGTCGGCGGGCACATCCTACAATGAGCAGTTCTTC. Amino acid sequence: CASSLMSAGTSYNEQFF. The full variable domain, with the rest looked up from reference TRBV11-3 and TRBJ2-1, is EAGVVQSPRYKIIEKKQPVAFWCNPISGHNTLYWYLQNLGQGPELLIRYENEEAVDDSQLPKDRFSAERLKGVDSTLKIQPAELGDSAVYLCASSLMSAGTSYNEQFFGPGTRLTVL.

Comments on this clonotype: A junction end diverges from the germline sequence, so it may reflect a read error. The chain employs TRBV27 and TRBJ1-3, with D possibly TRBD1 on 6 matching bases. The CDR3 sequence is 13 residues long. From germline, CDR1 is MNHEY and CDR2 SMNVEV (reference sequence). The CDR3 loop reads CASSTGRGNAIYF. The CDR3 region has the DNA TGTGCCAGCAGTACAGGGCGGGGAAACGCCATATATTTT.

The V call is TRBV11-2, the J call TRBJ2-5, with TRBD1 matching over 7 bases. This CDR3 is built from 15 residues. The germline CDR1 and CDR2 sequences are SGHAT and FQNNGV. V dropped 5 bases and J dropped 1; count of bases not matched to a gene: 7. The CDR3 reads CASSPETGIQETQYF. The CDR3, as DNA: TGTGCCAGCAGCCCAGAGACAGGGATCCAAGAGACCCAGTACTTC.

The chain combines TRBV5-1 with TRBJ1-2; 8 nucleotides match TRBD1. The CDR3 runs to 16 residues. The J segment lost 3 bases and the V segment lost 4 bases, leaving 11 bases of the junction unmatched. Germline CDR1 SGHRS, CDR2 YFSETQ. The CDR3 sequence: CASSPKPGQAHYGYTF. Written as DNA, the CDR3 is TGCGCCAGCAGCCCAAAACCGGGACAGGCACACTATGGCTACACCTTC.

There are a few counts of this clonotype. The germline gene is not matched at one end of the junction; a read error may be the cause. The rearrangement uses TRBV3-1 and TRBJ1-1, with D tentatively TRBD1 (5 bases). CDR1 and CDR2 (germline): LGHDT, YNNKEL (reference sequence). There are 14 residues in the CDR3. CDR3 nucleotides: TGTGCCAGCAGTCAAGAATTCCGGGACGGTGAAGCTTTCTTT. Its translation is CASSQEFRDGEAFF. Based on the CDR3 plus reference TRBV3-1 and TRBJ1-1, the full variable domain is DTAVSQTPKYLVTQMGNDKSIKCEQNLGHDTMYWYKQDSKKFLKIMFSYNNKELIINETVPNRFSPKSPDKAHLNLHINSLELGDSAVYFCASSQEFRDGEAFFGQGTRLTVV.